Listed below are T cell receptor beta chains from one sample, sequenced in a study of blood T cell repertoires in COVID-19. Profiled with immunoSEQ multiplex PCR; TCRdb holds only in-frame clones, not every one. The sample records roughly 200,000 clones, 84% being singletons. Specimen: peripheral blood. The receptors stem from an elderly woman with COVID-19, enrolled during active disease. Both conserved end residues are part of each CDR3. The D gene is left open where the match is weak. Part of the rows lack a size; the others show once, few, many or a class for expanded clones.

j_call v_call clone_size d_call cdr3_nt cdr3_aa
TRBJ1-3 TRBV6-5 - - TGTGCCAGCAGACCAAACATCTCCCCTGGAAACACCATATATTTT CASRPNISPGNTIYF
TRBJ2-1 TRBV5-4 once - TGTGCCAGCAGCCCGGTGGAGGTCAATGAGCAGTTCTTC CASSPVEVNEQFF
TRBJ1-2 TRBV6-2/TRBV6-3 - TRBD1 TGTGCCAGCAGCCCCGACAGGGACTATGGCTACACCTTC CASSPDRDYGYTF
TRBJ1-1 TRBV12-3/TRBV12-4 - - TGTGCCAGCATCGTCGCAGGGCACACTGAAGCTTTCTTT CASIVAGHTEAFF
TRBJ1-1 TRBV3-1/TRBV3-2 - TRBD1 TGTGCCAGCAGCGCAAGTTCATCCCTGACAGGGGGGAACACTGAAGCTTTCTTT CASSASSSLTGGNTEAFF
TRBJ1-6 TRBV27 - TRBD1 TGTGCCAGCAGAAAGGGACAGAATAATTCACCCCTCCACTTT CASRKGQNNSPLHF
TRBJ2-2 TRBV3-1/TRBV3-2 - TRBD2 TGTGCCAGCAGCCCCTCCACCAGCGGGGGACCCGGGGAGCTGTTTTTT CASSPSTSGGPGELFF
TRBJ1-6 TRBV7-2 - TRBD1 TGTGCCAGCAGCTCCCAGGGGGCCCCACCCCTCCACTTT CASSSQGAPPLHF
TRBJ1-1 TRBV6-5 - - TGTGCCAGCAGTTACTCCAGAGGGAGTGAAGCTTTCTTT CASSYSRGSEAFF
TRBJ2-2 TRBV2 - - TGTGCCAGCAGTACCGGGTCCAACACCGGGGAGCTGTTTTTT CASSTGSNTGELFF
TRBJ1-1 TRBV5-6 - - TGTGCCAGCAGCTTGGCCAGGAGGGCTGAAGCTTTCTTT CASSLARRAEAFF
TRBJ2-7 TRBV2 - - TGTGCCAGCGGAGCAGGGTCTATCTACGAGCAGTACTTC CASGAGSIYEQYF
TRBJ2-2 TRBV6-5 - TRBD2 TGTGCCAGCAGACGAGCGGGGCTAAACACCGGGGAGCTGTTTTTT CASRRAGLNTGELFF
TRBJ1-2 TRBV18 - - TGTGCCAGCTCAGAACGGGATGGTGGCTACACCTTC CASSERDGGYTF
TRBJ2-1 TRBV6-5 - - TGTGCCACCCTTGGGCAGACGGAGCAGTTCTTC CATLGQTEQFF
TRBJ2-1 TRBV13 few - TGTGCCAGCAGCGACCGGGGGGCCTCCTACAATGAGCAGTTCTTC CASSDRGASYNEQFF
TRBJ1-1 TRBV7-3 - - TGTGCCAGCAGCCTGGGGGAGGGGGAAAGAGCTTTCTTT CASSLGEGERAFF
TRBJ1-1 TRBV5-1 once - TGCGCCAGCAGCTTGATACCGGGACTCTCGAACACTGAAGCTTTCTTT CASSLIPGLSNTEAFF
TRBJ1-5 TRBV19 - TRBD1 TGTGCCAGTAGTATAGTCCGGGACAGGGGTATTTTCAGCAATCAGCCCCAGCATTTT CASSIVRDRGIFSNQPQHF
TRBJ1-5 TRBV6-6 - - TGTGCCAGCAGGTCCGGTAATCAGCCCCAGCATTTT CASRSGNQPQHF
TRBJ1-1 TRBV5-1 - - TGCGCCAGCAGCTTGAGACAGCCGGACATGAACACTGAAGCTTTCTTT CASSLRQPDMNTEAFF
TRBJ2-4 TRBV6-5 - - TGTGCCAGCAGTTCTCTGGGCCAGCAGTCCAAAAACATTCAGTACTTC CASSSLGQQSKNIQYF
TRBJ2-1 TRBV15 - - TGTGCCACCAGCAGGCTAGAAGGACAGCCGTATGAGCAGTTCTTC CATSRLEGQPYEQFF
TRBJ2-7 TRBV27 few TRBD1 TGTGCCAGCAGTTTAAGGGCAGGGGGCCCCCACGAGCAGTACTTC CASSLRAGGPHEQYF
TRBJ2-2 TRBV29-1 - TRBD1 TGCAGCGTTCGGACAGGGAACACCGGGGAGCTGTTTTTT CSVRTGNTGELFF
TRBJ1-1 TRBV6-5 few TRBD1 TGTGCCAGCAGCCGGACAGGAGCGAACACTGAAGCTTTCTTT CASSRTGANTEAFF
TRBJ2-1 TRBV7-9 - TRBD2 TGTGCCAGCAGCTTAGCGGGCGGACGGGGGGTCTACAATGAGCAGTTCTTC CASSLAGGRGVYNEQFF
TRBJ1-2 TRBV5-1 - - TGCGCCAGCAGCCCCACAGGGAATGGCTACACCTTC CASSPTGNGYTF
TRBJ2-7 TRBV5-4 once TRBD1 TGTGCCAGCAGCTTGGATGGGACAGGTTACTACGAGCAGTACTTC CASSLDGTGYYEQYF
TRBJ2-1 TRBV11-2 few - TGTGCCAGCAGCTTAGATCATTACGAGGGAGCGCGTTCCTACAATGAGCAGTTCTTC CASSLDHYEGARSYNEQFF
TRBJ2-2 TRBV7-7 - TRBD2 TGTGCTAGCAGCTTGGCTAGCGGGGGCCCTAACACCGGGGAGCTGTTTTTT CASSLASGGPNTGELFF
TRBJ2-3 TRBV28 - TRBD2 TGTGCTAGCGAGCGGGGGGGCATCACAGATACGCAGTATTTT CASERGGITDTQYF
TRBJ1-6 TRBV27 few TRBD1 TGTGCCAGCAACCGACAGGGACTTAATTCACCCCTCCACTTT CASNRQGLNSPLHF
TRBJ2-5 TRBV5-4 - - TGTGCCAGCAGCGCCAGGGGTGGAGAGACCCAGTACTTC CASSARGGETQYF
TRBJ2-3 TRBV7-9 - - TGTGCCAGCAGCTTAGTCTGGGGGACTAGCACAGATACGCAGTATTTT CASSLVWGTSTDTQYF
TRBJ1-2 TRBV7-9 - TRBD1 TGTGCCAGCAGCTATACAGGGGTCTCTGGCTACACCTTC CASSYTGVSGYTF
TRBJ2-7 TRBV3-1/TRBV3-2 - - TGTGCCAGCAGCCAAGAGTCCGGTTCTTCTGTGGGGGGACGAGAGTACGAGCAGTACTTC CASSQESGSSVGGREYEQYF
TRBJ1-2 TRBV6-6 few - TGTGCCAGCAGTCGGGAGGGATTCTATGGCTACACCTTC CASSREGFYGYTF
TRBJ2-2 TRBV7-8 once TRBD2 TGTGCCAGCAGCCCGAAGCGAGGACTAGCGGGGGAGGGAACCGGGGAGCTGTTTTTT CASSPKRGLAGEGTGELFF
TRBJ2-3 TRBV5-4 - - TGTGCCACCCATTCCGCTTCGTACAGGGCAGATACGCAGTATTTT CATHSASYRADTQYF
TRBJ2-5 TRBV10-3 - - TGTGCCACTCGGCGGTCCGGTGAGGAGACCCAGTACTTC CATRRSGEETQYF
TRBJ1-2 TRBV5-4 - TRBD1 TGTGCCAGCAGCTTGGGACAGGGAGCTAACTATGGCTACACCTTC CASSLGQGANYGYTF
TRBJ2-5 TRBV2 - TRBD1 TGTGCCAGCAGGGACTCGACAGGGGGCGCGGAGACCCAGTACTTC CASRDSTGGAETQYF
TRBJ1-1 TRBV6-2/TRBV6-3 - - TGTGCCAGCAGTTTGGGCCCAGCAGGGGTCGGTGAAGCTTTCTTT CASSLGPAGVGEAFF
TRBJ2-3 TRBV7-2 - TRBD2 TGTGCCAGCAGCCTGGAGCGGGGAGATACGCAGTATTTT CASSLERGDTQYF
TRBJ2-5 TRBV5-5 - TRBD1 TGTGCCAGCACCTTCGACAGGGGGTGGGAGACCCAGTACTTC CASTFDRGWETQYF
TRBJ1-5 TRBV4-1 - - TGCGCCAGCAGCCAAGAGTGGAGGGATAATCAGCCCCAGCATTTT CASSQEWRDNQPQHF
TRBJ1-4 TRBV30 - TRBD1 TGTGCCTTTACGACAGGGATCGATGAAAAACTGTTTTTT CAFTTGIDEKLFF
TRBJ1-4 TRBV5-6 - - TGTGCCAGCAGCCTTGGACGGGCCGGGAGGCTGTTTTTT CASSLGRAGRLFF
TRBJ1-2 TRBV10-1 once - TGCGCCAGCAGTGAAGCAGGGGCGAACTATGGCTACACCTTC CASSEAGANYGYTF
TRBJ1-4 TRBV5-1 few TRBD1 TGCGCCAGCAGTAGGGGACAGAATAATGAAAAACTGTTTTTT CASSRGQNNEKLFF
TRBJ1-4 TRBV6-6 - - TGTGCCAGCAGTTACTCAGCGGGGGCACATGAAAAACTGTTTTTT CASSYSAGAHEKLFF